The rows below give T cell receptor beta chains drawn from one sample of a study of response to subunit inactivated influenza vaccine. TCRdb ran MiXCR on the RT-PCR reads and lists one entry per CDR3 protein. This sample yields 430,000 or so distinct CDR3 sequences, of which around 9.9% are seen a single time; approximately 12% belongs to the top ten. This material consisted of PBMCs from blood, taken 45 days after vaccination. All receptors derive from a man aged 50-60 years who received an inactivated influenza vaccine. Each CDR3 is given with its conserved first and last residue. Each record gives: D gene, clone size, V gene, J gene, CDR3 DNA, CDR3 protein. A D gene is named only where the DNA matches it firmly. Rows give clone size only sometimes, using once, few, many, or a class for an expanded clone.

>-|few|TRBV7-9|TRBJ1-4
TGTGCCAGCAGCTTCCCCACCTCCCAAAAACTGTTTTTT
CASSFPTSQKLFF
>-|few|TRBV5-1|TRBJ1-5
TGCGCCAGCAGCTTGGGGAGACAGGACAATCAGCCCCAGCATTTT
CASSLGRQDNQPQHF
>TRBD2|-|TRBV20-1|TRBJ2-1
TGCAGTGCTACGACTAGCGGGAGAGATATGTACAATGAGCAGTTCTTC
CSATTSGRDMYNEQFF
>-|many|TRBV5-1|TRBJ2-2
TGCGCCAGCAGCTTGGATGGAGTTGGTGCCACCGGGGAGCTGTTTTTT
CASSLDGVGATGELFF
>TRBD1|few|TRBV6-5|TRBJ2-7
TGTGCCAGCAGTTACTCCCCGTCCGGGACAGGGGGCTACGAGCAGTACTTC
CASSYSPSGTGGYEQYF
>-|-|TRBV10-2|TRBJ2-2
TGCGCCAGCACTGGATCACGATTCCCCGGGGAGCTGTTTTTT
CASTGSRFPGELFF
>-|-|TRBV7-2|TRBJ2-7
TGTGCCAGCAGCCGAGACTCAACTAGTACCCTCTCCTACGAGCAGTACTTC
CASSRDSTSTLSYEQYF
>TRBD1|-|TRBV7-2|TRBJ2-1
TGTGCCAGCAGCCCGGACAGGGCCACCTACAATGAGCAGTTCTTC
CASSPDRATYNEQFF
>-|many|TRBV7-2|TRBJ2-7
TGTGCCAGCAGCGGGGGGACAGAACGATACGAGCAGTACTTC
CASSGGTERYEQYF
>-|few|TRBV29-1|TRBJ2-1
TGCAGCGTTGCGAGGGTAGGTGGTGAGCAGTTCTTC
CSVARVGGEQFF